The clone carrying this T cell receptor beta chain was counted a few times. V lost 1 base to trimming and J lost 0 bases, with 19 bases between them. CDR1 and CDR2 from the germline V gene are LGHNA and YNFKEQ. The CDR3 spans 20 residues. These data are taken from a study of blood T cell repertoires in COVID-19. About the research overall: Samples came from the United States, Italy and Spain, spanning acute and convalescent COVID-19. T cells, B-cell-depleted T cells, or PBMCs provided the cDNA or gDNA that served as material.

In the original analysis: Amplification of reference gene primers was used by the study to estimate nucleated cell counts. Clones were read by immunoSEQ multiplex PCR, and TCRdb kept only the in-frame ones, dropping some. V and J calls and clone size are copied from that table; D and trimming were computed from the DNA. Here the sample spans 300,000 or so clones, around 86% being singletons. This clonotype originated in a man over 45 with active or convalescent COVID-19. The sample consisted of peripheral blood. The chain carries TRBV4-2 and TRBJ1-6; D is unresolved. The CDR3 DNA reads TGTGCCAGCAGCCAAGCTCCCCGGACTGGATCCTACTCCTATAATTCACCCCTCCACTTT. Translated: CASSQAPRTGSYSYNSPLHF.